This T cell receptor beta chain was sequenced for a study of persistence of HIV-infected CD4 T cells. Study-wide results and caveats: Compared with CD3/CD28-stimulated cells, CMV- and Gag-responding cells showed lower TCRbeta richness.

As concerns this clone: Its antigen is as yet unknown. One end of the junction varies from germline; a read error may be responsible.

Lysates of CMV-infected fibroblasts at 10 ug/mL stimulated these cells. Sorted nonresponding memory CD4+ T cells were CD40L-negative, CD69-negative, CD45RO-high. This was the immunoSEQ version 4 assay in survey mode. Only in-frame clones appear in the TCRdb table, and some are missing; sequencing was by immunoSEQ multiplex PCR. The table shows more than 30,000 clones, with about 80% occurring only once. This TCR was recovered from an adult woman with HIV who was CMV-seropositive. Here the sequenced sample was CD4+ T cells sorted from PBMCs after roughly 18-hour stimulation, taken from a patient who received antiretroviral therapy.

CDR3 region: CASGLTWGPQVF. The CDR3 DNA is TGTGCTAGTGGTTTGACATGGGGCCCTCAGGTTTTT. The J gene is TRBJ1-4, the V gene TRBV12-5; D possibly corresponds to TRBD1 (5 bases). The CDR3 sequence is 12 residues long. The germline gives CDR1 LGHNT, CDR2 FRNRAP.